This T cell receptor beta chain was profiled in a study of T cell responses to AZD1222 COVID-19 vaccine (TCRdb year 2021). Looking at the study overall: TCR sequencing covered over 230 trial participants: 207 given two doses of AZD1222 and some 25 given two doses of MenACWY control vaccine. Trial participants were enrolled by age into subgroups of 18-55, 56-69 and 70-plus years, and about 150, 27 and 61 TCR-sequenced participants, respectively, were included in these subgroups. Findings and caveats that apply to the study as a whole: Reportedly, close to half of the unique spike-specific TCRs recognized epitopes lying outside the regions that are mutated in the B.1.351 and B.1.1.7 variants. Spike-specific TCR breadth and depth rose significantly after two AZD1222 doses compared with day 0 and with MenACWY recipients. Conclusions about previously exposed vaccinees are limited because only a handful of AZD1222 recipients were SARS-CoV-2 seropositive at baseline. CD4 TCRs associated with the vaccine covered the entire spike protein, and the dominant responses were in regions 160-218 and 743-854. The 56-69-year group was small, and its depth increase did not reach significance, likely because of low power. Participants were mostly white British and included more females than males, and it was suggested by the authors that clonal diversity may have been underestimated. Because no samples from the day 14 peak response were available, repertoires could be characterized only after the peak T cell response.

The CDR3 regions of human TCRbeta chains were analyzed by immunosequencing. As for the authors' bioinformatics: Repertoire TCRs were matched against a reference library of SARS-CoV-2-specific TCRs generated with the MIRA antigen-specificity platform. Breadth was defined as the fraction of unique TCRs that were SARS-CoV-2-associated. Depth was defined as the fraction of total T cells that were SARS-CoV-2-associated. Using the MIRA data, every spike-specific TCR was mapped to the spike region that the TCR reacted to and assigned to either a CD4 or a CD8 class. Log10-transformed breadth and depth values were compared by one-way ANOVA with Sidak's multiple comparisons tests. TCRdb re-hosts the immuneACCESS table, in-frame sequences only. Its copies lack some clones; in the studies checked, an unresolved V gene accounts for under half of them, and the cause for the rest is not known. For V, J and clone size, that table is used; D and trimming come from the DNA. A total of about 120,000 clones appear in this sample, over 75% of them only once. The ten largest clones take up 4.2% of the sample.

As for this clone: The clone's antigen remains unknown. It has no much larger one-base neighbor in the sample; base qualities were not kept.

CDR1 and CDR2, looked up from the germline V gene, are MNHEY and SVGAGI. There are 15 amino acids in the CDR3, from cysteine to phenylalanine inclusive. The DNA shown is the 45-base CDR3, in frame from base 1. Unmatched junction bases come to 6, with V trimmed by 4 bases and J by 5 bases. In light of the paper, this sample's time point label describes: about 28 days (+/-7) after the second vaccine dose. The treatment or condition label of this sample denotes: meningococcal conjugate vaccine given as trial control. Samples from vaccinated people were obtained from the UK trials COV001 and COV002, which included a single-blind randomized controlled phase 2/3 trial of AZD1222 (ChAdOx1 nCoV-19) in healthy adults. For TCRbeta chain sequencing, PBMC samples were collected from trial participants at day 0 and at day 28 after the second dose.

The V gene is TRBV6-5 and the J gene is TRBJ2-1, with TRBD2 matching 9 junction bases. The source material was peripheral blood, sampled 28 days after the second dose of the MenACWY control vaccine. The sequence was obtained from an adult who received the MenACWY meningococcal vaccine as a control. Read as DNA, the sequence is TGTGCCAGCAGTTTGCGGCGGGGGGGCGACAATGAGCAGTTCTTC. Its translation is CASSLRRGGDNEQFF.